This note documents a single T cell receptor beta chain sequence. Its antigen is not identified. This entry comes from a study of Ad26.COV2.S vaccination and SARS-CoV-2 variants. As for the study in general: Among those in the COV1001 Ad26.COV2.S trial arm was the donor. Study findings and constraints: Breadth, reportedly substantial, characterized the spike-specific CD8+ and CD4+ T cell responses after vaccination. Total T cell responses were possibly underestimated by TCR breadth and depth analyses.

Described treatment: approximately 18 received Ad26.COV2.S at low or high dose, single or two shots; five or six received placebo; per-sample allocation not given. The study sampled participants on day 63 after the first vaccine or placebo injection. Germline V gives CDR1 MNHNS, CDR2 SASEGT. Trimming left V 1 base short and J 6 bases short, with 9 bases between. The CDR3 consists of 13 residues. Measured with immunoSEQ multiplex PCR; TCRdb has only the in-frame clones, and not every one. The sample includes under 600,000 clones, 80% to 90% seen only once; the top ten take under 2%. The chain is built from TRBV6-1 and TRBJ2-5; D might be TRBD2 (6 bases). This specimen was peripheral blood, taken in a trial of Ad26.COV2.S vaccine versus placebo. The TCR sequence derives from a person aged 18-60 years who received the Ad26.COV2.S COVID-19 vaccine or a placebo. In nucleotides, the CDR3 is TGTGCCAGCAGTGAAGGGCGGGGAAAGACCCAGTACTTC. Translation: CASSEGRGKTQYF.